Below, one TCR beta chain is given with its context. Its antigen is currently unknown. Libraries were prepared by immunoSEQ multiplex PCR; TCRdb keeps only in-frame clonotypes and omits some of them. The data show about 130,000 clones, with roughly 89% seen just once and 5% to 6.5% held by the top ten. This sample is drawn from a study of T cell responses to AZD1222 COVID-19 vaccine. General study findings and limits: Nearly half of spike-specific TCRs reportedly target variant regions that are unmutated in the B.1.351 and B.1.1.7 variants. Researchers took repertoire samples only after the peak T cell response had come. A mostly white British donor set with more females was recruited, and clonal diversity was possibly underestimated. With dominance at 160-218 and 743-854, vaccine-associated CD4 TCRs spanned spike.

This CDR3 is 15 amino acids long. J is TRBJ1-6 and V is TRBV21-1; the table assigns TRBD1, which was not confirmed against the DNA. TRBV21-1 is listed as a pseudogene. The TCR sequence derives from an adult in good health. This sample comprised peripheral blood, obtained on day 0 of AZD1222 vaccination. The CDR3 DNA is TGTGCCAGCAGCAAAGGTCGGCAGGCCCATTCACCCCTCCACTTT. Its protein product is CASSKGRQAHSPLHF.